The 7 T cell receptor beta chains below were found in one sample sequenced in a study of blood T cell repertoires in COVID-19. Some clones are missing from TCRdb's copy, which holds only in-frame ones; the method was immunoSEQ multiplex PCR. The table shows roughly 250,000 clones, with around 81% occurring only once. Material for sequencing was peripheral blood. The receptors were gathered from an older woman with active or convalescent COVID-19.

The chain couples TRBV7-6 to TRBJ1-1; 7 bases line up with TRBD1. The junction had 6 bases not matched to a gene; V was cut back by 5 bases and J by 3 bases. This CDR3 has 14 residues. Germline-derived CDR1 and CDR2 are SGHVS and FNYEAQ. The CDR3 DNA reads as TGTGCCAGCAGCAAGACAGGGACGGACACTGAAGCTTTCTTT. As protein: CASSKTGTDTEAFF.

The J gene is TRBJ2-5, the V gene TRBV4-1, with D maybe TRBD1 (7 bases). Germline CDR1 and CDR2: MGHRA and YSYEKL. CDR3 size: 18 residues. V was clipped by 6 bases and J by 5 bases, with 28 bases between them. The CDR3 sequence is CASRRGVEGALDEETQYF. The CDR3 bases are TGCGCCAGCAGACGAGGCGTGGAGGGGGCGCTGGATGAGGAGACCCAGTACTTC.

The chain joins TRBV5-1 to TRBJ1-4; 8 bases are shared with TRBD1. V gave up 2 bases and J gave up 7 bases; unmatched junction bases: 10. The germline V gene encodes CDR1 SGHRS and CDR2 YFSETQ. There are 16 residues in the CDR3. The CDR3 here is CASSFSPPGQGEKLFF. The CDR3 DNA sequence: TGCGCCAGCAGCTTCTCCCCACCCGGACAGGGTGAAAAACTGTTTTTT.

This clone appeared a few times. The chain employs TRBV5-4 and TRBJ1-2; 8 nucleotides match TRBD1. CDR1 is SGHNT, CDR2 YYREEE, per germline (reference sequence). The CDR3 length is 15 residues. V trimming: 3 bases; J trimming: 0 bases; junction bases outside the gene matches: 4. The CDR3 DNA is TGTGCCAGCAGCTCCTGGACAGGGACTAACTATGGCTACACCTTC. It yields the protein CASSSWTGTNYGYTF.

The chain carries TRBV7-9 and TRBJ1-1; 7 nucleotides agree with TRBD1. This CDR3 is 11 amino acids long. V lost 5 bases and J lost 11; bases outside the gene matches: 5. Germline V lookup: CDR1 SEHNR, CDR2 FQNEAQ (reference sequence). CDR3 amino acids: CASSPADRAFF. CDR3 nucleotide sequence: TGTGCCAGCAGCCCAGCGGACAGGGCTTTCTTT. The full variable domain, in which reference TRBV7-9 and TRBJ1-1 provide the parts outside the CDR3, is DTGVSQNPRHKITKRGQNVTFRCDPISEHNRLYWYRQTLGQGPEFLTYFQNEAQLEKSRLLSDRFSAERPKGSFSTLEIQRTEQGDSAMYLCASSPADRAFFGQGTRLTVV.

There are a few counts of this clone. V is TRBV3-1 (or the pseudogene TRBV3-2) and J is TRBJ1-1; TRBD1 is a possible D gene (5 bases). CDR3 length: 15 residues. V was pared by 0 bases and J by 7 bases, with 15 bases between. The germline V gene encodes CDR1 LGHDT and CDR2 YNNKEL (reference sequence). The CDR3 coding sequence is TGTGCCAGCAGCCAAGATGGCGGGGGGAGGGGTGAAGCTTTCTTT. Translating gives CASSQDGGGRGEAFF.

This clone was found once. J is TRBJ1-5 and V is TRBV20-1; D might be TRBD1 (6 bases). The V end lost 3 bases, the J end lost 1 base, and 10 bases lay between the germline ends. Germline assignment: CDR1 DFQATT and CDR2 SNEGSKA (reference sequence). This CDR3 has 14 amino acids. The chain's CDR3 is CSASQGTSNQPQHF. In nucleotides, the CDR3 is TGCAGTGCTAGTCAGGGGACGAGCAATCAGCCCCAGCATTTT.